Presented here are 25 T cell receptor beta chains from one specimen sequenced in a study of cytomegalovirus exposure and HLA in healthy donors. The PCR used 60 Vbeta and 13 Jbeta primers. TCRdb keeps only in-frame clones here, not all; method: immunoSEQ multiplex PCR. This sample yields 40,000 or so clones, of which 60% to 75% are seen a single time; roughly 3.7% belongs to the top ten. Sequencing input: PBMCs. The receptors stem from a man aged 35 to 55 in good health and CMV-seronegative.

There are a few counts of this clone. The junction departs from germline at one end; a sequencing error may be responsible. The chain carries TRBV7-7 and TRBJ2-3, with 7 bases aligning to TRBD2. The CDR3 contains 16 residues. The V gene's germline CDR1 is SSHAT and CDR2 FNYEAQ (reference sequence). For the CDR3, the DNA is TGTGCTAGCAGCCCAGGGACTAATTCCCCTACAGATACGCAGTATTTT. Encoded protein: CASSPGTNSPTDTQYF.

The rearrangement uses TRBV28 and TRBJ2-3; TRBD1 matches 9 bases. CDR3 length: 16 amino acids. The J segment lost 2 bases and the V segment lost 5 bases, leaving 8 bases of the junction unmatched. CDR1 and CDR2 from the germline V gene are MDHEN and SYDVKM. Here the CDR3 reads CASSPRQGVYTDTQYF. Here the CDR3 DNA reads TGTGCCAGCAGTCCACGACAGGGGGTCTACACAGATACGCAGTATTTT.

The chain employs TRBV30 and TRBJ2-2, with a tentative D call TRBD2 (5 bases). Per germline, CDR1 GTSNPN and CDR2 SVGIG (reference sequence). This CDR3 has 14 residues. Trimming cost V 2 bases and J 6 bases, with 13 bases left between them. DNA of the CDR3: TGTGCCTGGAGTTCGGTAGGACTCGCCGGGGAGCTGTTTTTT. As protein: CAWSSVGLAGELFF.

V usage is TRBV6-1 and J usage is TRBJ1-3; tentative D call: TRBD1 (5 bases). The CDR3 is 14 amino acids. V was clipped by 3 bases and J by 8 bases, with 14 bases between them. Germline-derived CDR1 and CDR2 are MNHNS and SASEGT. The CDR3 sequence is CASSDLAGRYTIYF. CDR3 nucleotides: TGTGCCAGCAGTGATTTGGCAGGGAGGTACACCATATATTTT.

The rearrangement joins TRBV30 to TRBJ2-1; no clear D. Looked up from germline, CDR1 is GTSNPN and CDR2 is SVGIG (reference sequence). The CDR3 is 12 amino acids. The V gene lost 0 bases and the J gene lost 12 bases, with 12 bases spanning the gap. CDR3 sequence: CAWSVGWFGQFF. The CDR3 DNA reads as TGTGCCTGGAGTGTCGGTTGGTTTGGGCAGTTCTTC.

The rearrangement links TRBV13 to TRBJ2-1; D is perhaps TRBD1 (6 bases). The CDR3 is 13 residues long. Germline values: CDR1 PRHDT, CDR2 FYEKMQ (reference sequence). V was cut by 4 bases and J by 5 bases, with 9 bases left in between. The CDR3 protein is CASSWGRDNEQFF. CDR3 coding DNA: TGTGCCAGCAGCTGGGGGCGAGACAATGAGCAGTTCTTC.

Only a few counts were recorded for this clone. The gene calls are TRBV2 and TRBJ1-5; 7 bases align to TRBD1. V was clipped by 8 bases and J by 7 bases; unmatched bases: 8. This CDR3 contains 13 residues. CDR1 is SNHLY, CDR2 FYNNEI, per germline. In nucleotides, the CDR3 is TGTGCCAGCGATTACAGGGGTAAGCAGCCCCAGCATTTT. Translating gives CASDYRGKQPQHF.

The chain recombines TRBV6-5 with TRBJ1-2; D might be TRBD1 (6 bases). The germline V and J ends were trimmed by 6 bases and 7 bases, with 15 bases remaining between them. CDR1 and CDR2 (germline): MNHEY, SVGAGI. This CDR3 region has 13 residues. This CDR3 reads CASSIDRFGGYTF. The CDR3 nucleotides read TGTGCCAGCAGCATTGACAGGTTCGGTGGCTACACCTTC.

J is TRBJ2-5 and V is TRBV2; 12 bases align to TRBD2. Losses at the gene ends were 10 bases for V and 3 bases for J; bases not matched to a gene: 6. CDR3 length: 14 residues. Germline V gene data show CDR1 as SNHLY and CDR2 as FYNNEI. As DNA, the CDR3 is TGTGCCACGATGGGACTAGCGGGCGAAGAGACCCAGTACTTC. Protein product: CATMGLAGEETQYF.

Written as DNA, the CDR3 is TGTGCCTGGGCCTTCGGGGGAAACACCATATATTTT. Its protein is CAWAFGGNTIYF. V and J are TRBV30 and TRBJ1-3; D is undetermined. CDR3 length: 12 amino acids. Germline V CDR1 and CDR2: GTSNPN, SVGIG (reference sequence). V was pared by 5 bases and J by 4 bases, with 9 bases between.

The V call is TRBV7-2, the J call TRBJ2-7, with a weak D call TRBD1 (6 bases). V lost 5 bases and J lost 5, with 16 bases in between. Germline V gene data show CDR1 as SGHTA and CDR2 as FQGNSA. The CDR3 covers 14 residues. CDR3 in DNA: TGTGCCAGCAGCACTAGTGATGGGGGCCACGAGCAGTACTTC. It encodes CASSTSDGGHEQYF.

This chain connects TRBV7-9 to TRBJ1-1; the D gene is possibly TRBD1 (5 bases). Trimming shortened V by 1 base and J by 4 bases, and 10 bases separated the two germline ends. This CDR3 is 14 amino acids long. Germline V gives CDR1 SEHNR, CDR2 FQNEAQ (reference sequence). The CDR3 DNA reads TGTGCCAGCAGCTTAGTTTTAGGGGCCACTGAAGCTTTCTTT. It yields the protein CASSLVLGATEAFF.

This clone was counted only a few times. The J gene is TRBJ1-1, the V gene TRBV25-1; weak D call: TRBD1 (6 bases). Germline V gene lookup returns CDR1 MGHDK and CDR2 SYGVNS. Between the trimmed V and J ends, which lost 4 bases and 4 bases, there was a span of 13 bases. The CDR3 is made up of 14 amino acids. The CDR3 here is CASSARGAGTEAFF. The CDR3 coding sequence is TGTGCCAGCAGTGCTCGGGGGGCCGGCACTGAAGCTTTCTTT. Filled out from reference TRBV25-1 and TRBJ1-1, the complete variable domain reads EADIYQTPRYLVIGTGKKITLECSQTMGHDKMYWYQQDPGMELHLIHYSYGVNSTEKGDLSSESTVSRIRTEHFPLTLESARPSHTSQYLCASSARGAGTEAFFGQGTRLTVV.

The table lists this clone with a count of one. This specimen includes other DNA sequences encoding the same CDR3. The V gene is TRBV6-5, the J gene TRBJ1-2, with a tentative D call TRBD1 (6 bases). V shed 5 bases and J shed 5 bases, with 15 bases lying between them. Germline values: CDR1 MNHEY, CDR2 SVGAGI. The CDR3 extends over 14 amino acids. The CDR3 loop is CASSLTGGAYGYTF. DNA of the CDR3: TGTGCCAGCAGTCTAACGGGGGGCGCGTATGGCTACACCTTC.

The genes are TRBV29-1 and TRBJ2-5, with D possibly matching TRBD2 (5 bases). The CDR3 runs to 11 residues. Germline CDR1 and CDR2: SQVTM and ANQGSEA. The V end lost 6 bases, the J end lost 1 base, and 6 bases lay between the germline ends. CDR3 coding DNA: TGCAGCGTCGGGGTCCAAGAGACCCAGTACTTC. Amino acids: CSVGVQETQYF.

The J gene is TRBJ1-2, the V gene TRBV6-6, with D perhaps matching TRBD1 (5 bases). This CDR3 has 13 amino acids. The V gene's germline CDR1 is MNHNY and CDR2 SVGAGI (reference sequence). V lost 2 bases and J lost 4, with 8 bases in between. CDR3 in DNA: TGTGCCAGCAGTTACCAGGGTTCCTATGGCTACACCTTC. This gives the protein CASSYQGSYGYTF.

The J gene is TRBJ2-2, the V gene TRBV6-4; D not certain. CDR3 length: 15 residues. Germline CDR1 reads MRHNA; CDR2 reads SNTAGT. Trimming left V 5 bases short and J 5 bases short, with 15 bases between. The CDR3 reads CASSSSAGGTGELFF. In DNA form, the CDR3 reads TGTGCCAGCAGTTCCTCCGCCGGCGGAACCGGGGAGCTGTTTTTT.

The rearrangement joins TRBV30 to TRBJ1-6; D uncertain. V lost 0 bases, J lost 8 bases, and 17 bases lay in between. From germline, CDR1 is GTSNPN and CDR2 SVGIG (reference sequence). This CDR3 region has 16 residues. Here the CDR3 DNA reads TGTGCCTGGAGTGTACGAGGCAGCCTAGGATATTCACCCCTCCACTTT. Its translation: CAWSVRGSLGYSPLHF.

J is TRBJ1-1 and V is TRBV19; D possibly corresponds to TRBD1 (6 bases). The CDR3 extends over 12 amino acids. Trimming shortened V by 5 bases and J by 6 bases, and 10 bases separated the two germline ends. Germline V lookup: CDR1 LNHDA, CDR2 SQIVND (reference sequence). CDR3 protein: CASSVQGSEAFF. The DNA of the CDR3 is TGTGCCAGTAGTGTCCAGGGGTCTGAAGCTTTCTTT.

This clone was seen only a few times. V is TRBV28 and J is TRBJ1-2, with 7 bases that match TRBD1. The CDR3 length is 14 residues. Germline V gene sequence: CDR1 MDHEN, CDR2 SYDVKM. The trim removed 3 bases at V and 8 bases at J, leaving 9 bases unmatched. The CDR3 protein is CASSLGERQGGYTF. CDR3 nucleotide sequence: TGTGCCAGCAGTTTGGGAGAACGACAGGGCGGCTACACCTTC.

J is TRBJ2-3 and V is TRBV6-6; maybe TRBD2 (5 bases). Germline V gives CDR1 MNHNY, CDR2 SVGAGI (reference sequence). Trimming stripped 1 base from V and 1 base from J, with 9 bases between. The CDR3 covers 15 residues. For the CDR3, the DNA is TGTGCCAGCAGTTACTTCCGGGAAGGCACAGATACGCAGTATTTT. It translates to CASSYFREGTDTQYF.

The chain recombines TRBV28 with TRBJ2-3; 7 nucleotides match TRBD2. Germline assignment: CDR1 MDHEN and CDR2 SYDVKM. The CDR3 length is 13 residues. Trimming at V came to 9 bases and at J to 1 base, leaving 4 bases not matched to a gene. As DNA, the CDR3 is TGTGCCAGTGAGCGGGGCGGCACAGATACGCAGTATTTT. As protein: CASERGGTDTQYF.

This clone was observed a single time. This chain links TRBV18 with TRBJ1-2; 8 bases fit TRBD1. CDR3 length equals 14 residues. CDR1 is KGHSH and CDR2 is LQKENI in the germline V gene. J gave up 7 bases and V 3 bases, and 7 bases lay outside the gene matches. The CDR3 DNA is TGTGCCAGCTCACCGTCCGGACAGGGAGGTGGCTACACCTTC. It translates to CASSPSGQGGGYTF.

CDR3: CSVGAGGADSGNTIYF. The CDR3 DNA is TGCAGCGTTGGGGCAGGGGGCGCGGACTCTGGAAACACCATATATTTT. The chain combines TRBV29-1 with TRBJ1-3; 8 bases line up with TRBD1. Trimming at V came to 4 bases and at J to 0 bases, leaving 8 bases not matched to a gene. The CDR3 has 16 amino acids. Germline values: CDR1 SQVTM, CDR2 ANQGSEA. The whole variable domain, remainder taken from reference TRBV29-1 and TRBJ1-3, is SAVISQKPSRDICQRGTSLTIQCQVDSQVTMMFWYRQQPGQSLTLIATANQGSEATYESGFVIDKFPISRPNLTFSTLTVSNMSPEDSSIYLCSVGAGGADSGNTIYFGEGSWLTVV.

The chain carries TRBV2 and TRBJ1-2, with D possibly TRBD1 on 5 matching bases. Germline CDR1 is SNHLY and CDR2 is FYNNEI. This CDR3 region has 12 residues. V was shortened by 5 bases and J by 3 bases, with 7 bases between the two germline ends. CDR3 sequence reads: CASSRGDYGYTF. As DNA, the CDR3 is TGTGCCAGCAGTAGGGGCGACTATGGCTACACCTTC.